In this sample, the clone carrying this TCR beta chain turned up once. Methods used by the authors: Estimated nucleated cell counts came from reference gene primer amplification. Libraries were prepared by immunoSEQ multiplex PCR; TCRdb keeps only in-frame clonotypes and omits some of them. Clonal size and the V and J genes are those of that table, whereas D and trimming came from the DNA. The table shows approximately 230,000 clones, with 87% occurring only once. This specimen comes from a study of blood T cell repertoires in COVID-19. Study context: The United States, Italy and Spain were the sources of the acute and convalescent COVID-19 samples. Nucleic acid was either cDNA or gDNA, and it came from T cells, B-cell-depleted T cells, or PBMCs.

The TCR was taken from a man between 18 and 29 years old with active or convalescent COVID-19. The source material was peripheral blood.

CDR3 DNA sequence: TGCAGCGTTGAAAACAGGGGGCAAGCTTTCTTT. This sequence encodes CSVENRGQAFF. V gene TRBV29-1 combines with J gene TRBJ1-1, with 9 bases aligning to TRBD1. V lost 2 bases and J lost 9; bases outside the gene matches: 1. Germline CDR1 is SQVTM and CDR2 is ANQGSEA. The CDR3 contains 11 residues.